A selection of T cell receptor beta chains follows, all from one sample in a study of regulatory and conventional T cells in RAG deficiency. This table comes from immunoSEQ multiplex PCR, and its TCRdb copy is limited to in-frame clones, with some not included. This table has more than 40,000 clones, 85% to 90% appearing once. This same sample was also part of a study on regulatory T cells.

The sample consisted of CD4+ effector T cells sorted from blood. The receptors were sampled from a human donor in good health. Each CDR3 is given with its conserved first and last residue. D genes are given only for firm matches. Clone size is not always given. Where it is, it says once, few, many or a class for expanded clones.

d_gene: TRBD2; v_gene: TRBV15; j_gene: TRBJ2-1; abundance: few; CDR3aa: CATSRDGGGGRGHEQFF; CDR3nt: TGTGCCACCAGCAGAGATGGGGGCGGCGGGAGGGGGCATGAGCAGTTCTTC
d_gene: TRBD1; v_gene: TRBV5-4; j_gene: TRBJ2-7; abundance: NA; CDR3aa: CASSLSGTGIYEQYF; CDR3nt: TGTGCCAGCAGCTTGTCGGGGACAGGGATCTACGAGCAGTACTTC
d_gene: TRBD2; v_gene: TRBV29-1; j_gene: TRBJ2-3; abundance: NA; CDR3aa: CSVTGLADQYF; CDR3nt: TGCAGCGTAACCGGACTAGCGGACCAGTATTTT
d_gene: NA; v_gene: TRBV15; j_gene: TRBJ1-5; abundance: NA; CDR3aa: CATSGGRKGGQPQHF; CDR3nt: TGTGCCACCAGCGGGGGGAGAAAGGGCGGACAGCCCCAGCATTTT
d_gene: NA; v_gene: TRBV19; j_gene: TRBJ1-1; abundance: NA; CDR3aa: CASSSRQNMNTEAFF; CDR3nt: TGTGCCAGTAGTTCCCGACAGAACATGAACACTGAAGCTTTCTTT
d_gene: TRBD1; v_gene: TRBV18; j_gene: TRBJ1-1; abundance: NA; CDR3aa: CASSPPGQRILNTEAFF; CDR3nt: TGTGCCAGCTCACCACCGGGACAGAGGATATTGAACACTGAAGCTTTCTTT
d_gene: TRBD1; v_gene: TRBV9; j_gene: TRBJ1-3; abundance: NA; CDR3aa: CASSSRQGSGNTIYF; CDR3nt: TGTGCCAGCAGCTCCAGACAGGGGTCTGGAAACACCATATATTTT
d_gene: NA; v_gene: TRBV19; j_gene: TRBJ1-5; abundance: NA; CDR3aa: CASSRQPPNQPQHF; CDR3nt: TGTGCCAGTAGCAGACAACCTCCCAATCAGCCCCAGCATTTT
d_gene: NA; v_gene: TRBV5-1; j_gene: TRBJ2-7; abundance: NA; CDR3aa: CASSLDGGTYEQYF; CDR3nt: TGCGCCAGCAGCTTGGATGGGGGAACCTACGAGCAGTACTTC
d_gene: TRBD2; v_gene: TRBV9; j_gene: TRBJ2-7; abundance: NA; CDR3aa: CASSVGSSGSSYEQYF; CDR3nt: TGTGCCAGCAGCGTAGGTAGTAGCGGGAGTTCCTACGAGCAGTACTTC
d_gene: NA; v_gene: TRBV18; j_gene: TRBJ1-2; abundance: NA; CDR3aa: CASSPMGITNYGYTF; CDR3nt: TGTGCCAGCTCACCAATGGGTATTACTAACTATGGCTACACCTTC
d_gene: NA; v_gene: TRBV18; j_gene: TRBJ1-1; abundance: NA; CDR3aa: CASSPSYSQAFF; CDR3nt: TGTGCCAGCTCACCAAGCTACAGTCAAGCTTTCTTT
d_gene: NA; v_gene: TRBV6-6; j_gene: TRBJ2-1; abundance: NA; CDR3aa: CASGTGNEQFF; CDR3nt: TGTGCCAGCGGAACAGGGAATGAGCAGTTCTTC
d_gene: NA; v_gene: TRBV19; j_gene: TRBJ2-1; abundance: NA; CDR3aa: CASTGQSSYNEQFF; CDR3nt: TGTGCCAGTACAGGACAGAGCTCCTACAATGAGCAGTTCTTC
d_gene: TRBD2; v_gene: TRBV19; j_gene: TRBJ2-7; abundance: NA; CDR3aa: CASSIKSGTYEQYF; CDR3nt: TGTGCCAGTAGTATTAAAAGCGGGACCTACGAGCAGTACTTC
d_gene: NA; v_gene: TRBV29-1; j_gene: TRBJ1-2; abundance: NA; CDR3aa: CSVEDPWKKDGYTF; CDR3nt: TGCAGCGTTGAAGATCCTTGGAAAAAGGACGGCTACACCTTC
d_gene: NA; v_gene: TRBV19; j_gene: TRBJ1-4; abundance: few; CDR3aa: CASMETPYEKLFF; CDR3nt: TGTGCCAGTATGGAGACACCCTATGAAAAACTGTTTTTT
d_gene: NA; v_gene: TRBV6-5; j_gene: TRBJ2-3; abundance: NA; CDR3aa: CASSYWEGDTDTQYF; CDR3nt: TGTGCCAGCAGTTACTGGGAGGGGGACACAGATACGCAGTATTTT
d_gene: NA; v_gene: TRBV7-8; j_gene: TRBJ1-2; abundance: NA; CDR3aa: CASSLPPGRSYGYTF; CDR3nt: TGTGCCAGCAGCCTACCTCCCGGCAGAAGCTATGGCTACACCTTC
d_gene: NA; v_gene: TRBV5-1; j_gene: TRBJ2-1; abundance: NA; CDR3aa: CASSIDQGRLRNEQFF; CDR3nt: TGCGCCAGCAGCATTGATCAGGGGAGATTAAGGAATGAGCAGTTCTTC
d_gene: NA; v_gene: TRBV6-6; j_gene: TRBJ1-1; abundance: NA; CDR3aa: CASVGNTEAFF; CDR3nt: TGTGCCAGCGTGGGGAACACTGAAGCTTTCTTT
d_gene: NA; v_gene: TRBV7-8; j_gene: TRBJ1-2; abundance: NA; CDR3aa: CASSTRDRIYGYTF; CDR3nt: TGTGCCAGCAGCACCCGCGACAGGATTTATGGCTACACCTTC
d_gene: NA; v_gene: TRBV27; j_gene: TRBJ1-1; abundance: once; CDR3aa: CASTRTANTEAFF; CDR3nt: TGTGCCAGCACTCGGACAGCGAACACTGAAGCTTTCTTT
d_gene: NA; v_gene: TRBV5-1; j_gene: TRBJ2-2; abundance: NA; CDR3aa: CASSLDGANTGELFF; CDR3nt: TGCGCCAGCAGCTTGGATGGAGCTAACACCGGGGAGCTGTTTTTT
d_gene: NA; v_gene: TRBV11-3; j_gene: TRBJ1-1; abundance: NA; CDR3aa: CASSFDGRGGNTEAFF; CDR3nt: TGTGCCAGCAGCTTTGACGGTCGCGGGGGAAACACTGAAGCTTTCTTT
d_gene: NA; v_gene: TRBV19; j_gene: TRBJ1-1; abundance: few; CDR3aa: CASSKTNTEAFF; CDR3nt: TGTGCCAGTAGTAAAACGAACACTGAAGCTTTCTTT
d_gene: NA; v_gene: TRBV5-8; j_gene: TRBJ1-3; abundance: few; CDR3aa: CASSRGSGNTIYF; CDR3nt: TGTGCCAGCAGTCGGGGCTCTGGAAACACCATATATTTT
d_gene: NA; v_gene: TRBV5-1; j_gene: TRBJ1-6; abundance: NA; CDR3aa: CASSPRDYSPLHF; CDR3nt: TGCGCCAGCAGCCCCCGGGATTATTCACCCCTCCACTTT
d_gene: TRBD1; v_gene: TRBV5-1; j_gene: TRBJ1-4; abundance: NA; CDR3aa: CASSAWTGTNEKLFF; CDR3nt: TGCGCCAGCAGCGCCTGGACAGGGACTAATGAAAAACTGTTTTTT
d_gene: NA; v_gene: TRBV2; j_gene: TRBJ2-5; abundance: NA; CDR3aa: CASRAYYGQETQYF; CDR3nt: TGTGCCAGCAGAGCATATTACGGACAAGAGACCCAGTACTTC
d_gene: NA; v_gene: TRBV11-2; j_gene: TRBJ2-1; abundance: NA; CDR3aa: CASSAGGYKFF; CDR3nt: TGTGCCAGCAGCGCAGGGGGGTATAAGTTCTTC
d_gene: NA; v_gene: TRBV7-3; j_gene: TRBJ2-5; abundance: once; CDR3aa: CASSRRGGYQGTQYF; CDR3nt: TGTGCCAGCAGCCGCCGAGGGGGATACCAAGGGACCCAGTACTTC
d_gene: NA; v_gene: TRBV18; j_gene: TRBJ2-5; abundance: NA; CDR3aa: CASSPGETQYF; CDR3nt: TGTGCCAGCTCACCAGGGGAGACCCAGTACTTC
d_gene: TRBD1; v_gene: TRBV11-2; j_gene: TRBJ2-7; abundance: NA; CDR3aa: CASSRTGAEQYF; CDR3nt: TGTGCCAGCAGCAGGACAGGGGCTGAGCAGTACTTC
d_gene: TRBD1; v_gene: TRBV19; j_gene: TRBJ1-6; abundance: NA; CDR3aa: CTSRLTGINSPLHF; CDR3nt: TGTACCAGTAGACTGACAGGGATTAATTCACCCCTCCACTTT
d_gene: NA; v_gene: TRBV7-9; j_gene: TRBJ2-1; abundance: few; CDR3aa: CASSLDLLYNEQFF; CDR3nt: TGTGCCAGCAGCTTGGACCTTCTCTACAATGAGCAGTTCTTC
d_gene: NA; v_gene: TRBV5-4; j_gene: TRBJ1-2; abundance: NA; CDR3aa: CASSFRGALGYGYTF; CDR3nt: TGTGCCAGCAGCTTCCGCGGCGCCCTGGGCTATGGCTACACCTTC
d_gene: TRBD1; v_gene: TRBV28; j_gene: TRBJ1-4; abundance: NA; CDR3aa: CASRLGRGTGGFGKLVF; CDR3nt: TGTGCCAGCAGGTTGGGCAGGGGGACGGGGGGGTTTGGAAAACTGGTTTTT
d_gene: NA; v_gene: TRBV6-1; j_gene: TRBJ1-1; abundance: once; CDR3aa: CASSDSGGLYTEAFF; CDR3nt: TGTGCCAGCAGTGATTCGGGGGGGCTTTACACTGAAGCTTTCTTT
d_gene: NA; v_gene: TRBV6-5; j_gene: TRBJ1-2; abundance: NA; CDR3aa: CASSTGQLGYTF; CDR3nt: TGTGCCAGCAGTACCGGCCAGTTGGGCTACACCTTC
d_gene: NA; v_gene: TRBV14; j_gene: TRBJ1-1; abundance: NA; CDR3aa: CASSLAGHLNTEAFF; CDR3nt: TGTGCCAGCAGCCTGGCAGGACACCTGAACACTGAAGCTTTCTTT
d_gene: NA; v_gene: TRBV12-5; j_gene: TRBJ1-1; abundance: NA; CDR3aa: CASGLVRFRIGWVVGEAFF; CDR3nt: TGTGCTAGTGGTTTGGTACGGTTTAGGATCGGGTGGGTAGTCGGTGAAGCTTTCTTT
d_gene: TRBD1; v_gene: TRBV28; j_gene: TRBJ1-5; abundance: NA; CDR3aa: CASRQGGSNQPQHF; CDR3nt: TGTGCCAGCAGACAGGGGGGAAGCAATCAGCCCCAGCATTTT
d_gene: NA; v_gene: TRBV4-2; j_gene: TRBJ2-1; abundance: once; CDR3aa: CASSQDVGRNNEQFF; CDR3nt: TGTGCCAGCAGCCAAGATGTCGGGCGAAACAATGAGCAGTTCTTC
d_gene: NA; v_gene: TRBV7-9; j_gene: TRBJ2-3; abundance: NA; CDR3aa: CASSLLSTDTQYF; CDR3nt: TGTGCCAGCAGCTTATTGTCGACAGATACGCAGTATTTT
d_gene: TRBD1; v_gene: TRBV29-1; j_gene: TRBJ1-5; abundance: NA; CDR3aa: CSTIGQGGQPQHF; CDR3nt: TGCAGCACCATAGGACAGGGGGGTCAGCCCCAGCATTTT
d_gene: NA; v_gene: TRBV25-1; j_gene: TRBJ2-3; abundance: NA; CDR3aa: CASSYTDTQYF; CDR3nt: TGTGCCAGCAGCTACACAGATACGCAGTATTTT
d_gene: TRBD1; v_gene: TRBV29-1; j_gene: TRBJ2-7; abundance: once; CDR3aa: CSVAKGTAYEQYF; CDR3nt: TGCAGCGTCGCCAAGGGGACAGCCTACGAGCAGTACTTC
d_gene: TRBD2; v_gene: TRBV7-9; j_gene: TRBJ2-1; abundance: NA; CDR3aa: CASSKPGGLGAVDEQFF; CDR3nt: TGTGCCAGCAGCAAACCTGGGGGACTAGGGGCGGTGGATGAGCAGTTCTTC
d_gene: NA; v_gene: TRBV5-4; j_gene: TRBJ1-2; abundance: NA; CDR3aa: CASSLSQSMGYGYTF; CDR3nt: TGTGCCAGCAGCTTGTCTCAGTCTATGGGCTATGGCTACACCTTC
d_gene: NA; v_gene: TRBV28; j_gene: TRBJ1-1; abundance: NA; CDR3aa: CASSTRAKAFF; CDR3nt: TGTGCCAGCAGTACCCGGGCGAAAGCTTTCTTT
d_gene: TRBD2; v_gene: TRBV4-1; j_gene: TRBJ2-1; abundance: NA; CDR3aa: CASRLAEGNEQFF; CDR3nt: TGCGCCTCCAGACTAGCGGAGGGGAATGAGCAGTTCTTC
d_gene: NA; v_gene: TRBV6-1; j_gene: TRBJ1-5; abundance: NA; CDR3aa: CASSEARGNQPQHF; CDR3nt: TGTGCCAGCAGTGAAGCTCGGGGCAATCAGCCCCAGCATTTT
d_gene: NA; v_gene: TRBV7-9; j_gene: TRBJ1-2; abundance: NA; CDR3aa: CASSLGANYGYTF; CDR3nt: TGTGCCAGCAGCTTGGGGGCCAACTATGGCTACACCTTC
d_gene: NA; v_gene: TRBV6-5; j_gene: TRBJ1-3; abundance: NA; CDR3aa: CASRAGIGTGNTIYF; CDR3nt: TGTGCCAGCAGAGCAGGGATCGGGACTGGAAACACCATATATTTT
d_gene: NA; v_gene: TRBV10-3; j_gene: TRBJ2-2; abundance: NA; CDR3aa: CAISEAQGGTGELFF; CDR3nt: TGTGCCATCAGTGAGGCCCAGGGTGGAACCGGGGAGCTGTTTTTT